These 11 T cell receptor beta chains came from one sample sequenced in a study of tumor-infiltrating lymphocytes in primary liver carcinoma. cDNA specific to TCR beta was made from 450 to 500 ng of total RNA, with a constant-region primer employed for priming. Three-round nested multiplex PCR performed with slightly modified ARM-PCR produced the TCR beta libraries. TRBV1-TRBV30 forward primers paired with a C-beta reverse primer drove the first two PCR rounds, around 10 cycles each. A single record per CDR3 protein comes from TCRdb applying MiXCR to the multiplex PCR reads. Altogether 40,000 to 55,000 distinct CDR3 sequences are present, about three quarters being singletons, with the ten largest covering 29%. Co-extraction yielded RNA and DNA from about 20-30 mg of unsorted bulk tissue. Sequencing used liver tumor tissue from sampling region 5. The subset here: tumor region T5, tumor centre. These receptors originate from a man aged 35 to 55 with primary liver carcinoma and hepatitis B virus infection.

A remark on this clonotype: As the CDR3 is not closed by the conserved phenylalanine or tryptophan, this likely results from a read error. The chain has TRBV7-8 and TRBJ2-7; a weak D match, TRBD2 (5 bases). Trimming removed 0 bases from V and 3 bases from J, with 9 bases in between. Germline CDR1 and CDR2: SGHVS and FQNEAQ. The CDR3 sequence is 14 residues long. In DNA, the CDR3 is TGTGCCAGCAGCTTAGCTATAGGAGGCTACGAGCAGTACCTC. It is translated as CASSLAIGGYEQYL.

This clonotype has ten or more counts. V and J are TRBV7-9 and TRBJ2-7; no clear D gene. Per germline, CDR1 SEHNR and CDR2 FQNEAQ (reference sequence). V lost 4 bases to trimming and J lost 2 bases, with 6 bases between them. This CDR3 has 12 residues. CDR3 protein: CASSWTPYEQYF. The CDR3 DNA reads as TGTGCCAGCAGCTGGACCCCCTACGAGCAGTACTTC.

With respect to this clonotype: This sequence may be a read error, since a much larger clone differs from it by one base. J is TRBJ2-1 and V is TRBV5-1; 9 bases are a match to TRBD1. The CDR3 contains 14 residues. V shed 4 bases and J 6 bases; nucleotides not matched to a gene: 5. Germline CDR1 SGHRS, CDR2 YFSETQ. This chain's CDR3 is CASSPDRGSNEQFF. CDR3 nucleotide sequence: TGCGCCAGCAGCCCGGACAGGGGAAGCAATGAGCAGTTCTTC.

V and J are TRBV6-1 and TRBJ1-2; D ambiguous. Germline V gives CDR1 MNHNS, CDR2 SASEGT. CDR3 length: 15 residues. Trimming left V 1 base short and J 4 bases short, with 13 bases between. CDR3 in amino acids: CASSEDWAGSYGYTF. The CDR3 DNA sequence: TGTGCCAGCAGTGAAGATTGGGCGGGGAGCTATGGCTACACCTTC.

The V call is TRBV4-2, the J call TRBJ2-7; the match to TRBD2 covers 12 bases. Trimming removed 10 bases from V and 1 base from J; junction bases left unmatched: 14. Germline V gene data show CDR1 as LGHNA and CDR2 as YNFKEQ. The CDR3 contains 17 residues. CDR3 nucleotide sequence: TGTGCCACTACTAGACTAGCGGGAGTTCGTAAGTCCTACGAGCAGTACTTC. Amino acids: CATTRLAGVRKSYEQYF.

Worth noting for this clonotype: At one end, the junction sequence differs from germline, possibly due to a read error. V gene TRBV11-2 combines with J gene TRBJ1-1, with 10 bases aligning to TRBD1. CDR3 size: 14 residues. The germline V gene encodes CDR1 SGHAT and CDR2 FQNNGV. This CDR3 reads CAISLQTGGTETFF. CDR3 in DNA: TGTGCCATCAGCCTACAGACAGGGGGCACTGAAACTTTCTTT.

Regarding this clonotype: Its ends do not fully match the called genes, so a read error is possible. The gene calls are TRBV4-2 and TRBJ2-5; D is unresolved. The CDR3 is 14 amino acids. Germline CDR1 reads LGHNA; CDR2 reads YNFKEQ. For the CDR3, the DNA is TGCGCCAGCAGCCCGGCGGCAGACCAAGAGACCCGGTACTTC. It codes for CASSPAADQETRYF.

As to this clonotype: Relative to the germline gene, one junction end is altered; a read error may explain this. The rearrangement uses TRBV4-1 and TRBJ2-3; D gene ambiguous. Germline V gives CDR1 MGHRA, CDR2 YSYEKL. CDR3 length equals 15 residues. The CDR3 region has the DNA TGCGTCAGCAGCCAGGAGCCTAGAGGCACAGATACGCAGTATTTT. Protein sequence: CVSSQEPRGTDTQYF.

As concerns this clonotype: One end of the junction varies from germline; a read error may be responsible. This rearrangement joins TRBV29-1 to TRBJ2-1; 9 bases fit TRBD1. The CDR3 is 14 amino acids. Looked up from germline, CDR1 is SQVTM and CDR2 is ANQGSEA. CDR3 sequence: CSELPGQGVDEQIF. The CDR3 coding sequence is TGCAGCGAATTGCCGGGACAGGGTGTGGATGAGCAGATCTTC.

Turning to this clonotype: A clone one base away is much larger, so this may be a read error. V is TRBV30 and J is TRBJ1-2, with D maybe TRBD1 (6 bases). The CDR3 totals 12 residues. The germline CDR1 and CDR2 sequences are GTSNPN and SVGIG (reference sequence). The CDR3 bases are TGTGACTGGAGTGGCGGACAGTATGGCTACACCTTC. Translated, it gives CDWSGGQYGYTF.

Remarks on this clonotype: Possible read error: a much larger clone is one base away. The chain uses TRBV28 and TRBJ2-2, with D maybe TRBD1 (6 bases). Germline CDR1 is MDHEN and CDR2 is SYDVKM. The length of the CDR3 is 14 residues. The V gene lost 6 bases and the J gene lost 1 base, with 9 bases spanning the gap. CDR3 region: CASRRGQNTGELFF. CDR3 DNA sequence: TGTGCCAGCAGGAGGGGACAGAACACCGGGGAGCTGTTTTTT.